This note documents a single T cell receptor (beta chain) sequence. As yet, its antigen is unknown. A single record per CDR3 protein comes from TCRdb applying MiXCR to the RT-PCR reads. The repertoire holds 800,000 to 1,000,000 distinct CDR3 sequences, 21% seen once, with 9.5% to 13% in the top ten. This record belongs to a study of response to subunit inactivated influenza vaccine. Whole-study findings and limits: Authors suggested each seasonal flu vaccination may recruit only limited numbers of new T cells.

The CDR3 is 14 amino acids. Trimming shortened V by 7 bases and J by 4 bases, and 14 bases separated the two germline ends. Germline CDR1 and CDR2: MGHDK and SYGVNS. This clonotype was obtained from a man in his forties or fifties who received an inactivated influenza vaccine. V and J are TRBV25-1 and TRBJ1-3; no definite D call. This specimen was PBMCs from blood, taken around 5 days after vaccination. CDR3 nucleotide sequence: TGTGCCAGCACCGAAGCGGGGTTCGGAAACACCATATATTTT. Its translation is CASTEAGFGNTIYF.